This is a list of T cell receptor beta chains from one sample in a study of cytomegalovirus exposure and HLA in healthy donors. Data came from immunoSEQ multiplex PCR; TCRdb stores just in-frame clones and leaves some out. Among under 150,000 clones listed, around 71% were seen once. Sequencing input: PBMCs. These receptors all stem from a woman aged 60-70 years in good health and CMV-seropositive. The CDR3 runs from the conserved cysteine through the conserved F or W. D genes are given only for firm matches. Only part of the rows carry a size: once, few, many, or a class if the clone is expanded.

>TRBJ2-7|TRBV10-3|TRBD1|-
CAISPGQGSYEQYF
TGTGCCATCAGCCCTGGACAGGGCTCCTACGAGCAGTACTTC
>TRBJ2-1|TRBV5-1|-|-
CASSFSGTSYNEQFF
TGCGCCAGCAGCTTCTCCGGGACTTCGTACAATGAGCAGTTCTTC
>TRBJ1-1|TRBV18|-|-
CASSPPGGGLNTEAFF
TGTGCCAGCTCACCCCCCGGGGGGGGACTGAACACTGAAGCTTTCTTT
>TRBJ1-2|TRBV27|TRBD1|-
CASRTGGGYTF
TGTGCCAGCAGGACAGGGGGAGGCTACACCTTC
>TRBJ2-7|TRBV5-4|TRBD1|-
CASSLGPGQKEQYF
TGTGCCAGCAGCTTGGGTCCGGGACAGAAAGAGCAGTACTTC
>TRBJ1-6|TRBV6-5|-|-
CASSYRIRNYNSPLHF
TGTGCCAGCAGTTACCGCATCAGGAACTATAATTCACCCCTCCACTTT
>TRBJ1-3|TRBV10-3|-|-
CAISEGQNSGNTIYF
TGTGCCATCAGTGAGGGACAAAACTCTGGAAACACCATATATTTT
>TRBJ1-2|TRBV7-2|-|-
CASSFGEDYGYTF
TGTGCCAGCAGCTTCGGAGAGGACTATGGCTACACCTTC
>TRBJ2-1|TRBV27|TRBD1|few
CASSPSDRESLQFF
TGTGCCAGCAGTCCTTCGGACAGGGAGTCGTTGCAGTTCTTC
>TRBJ1-2|TRBV21-1|-|-
CATKEGYTF
TGTGCCACCAAAGAGGGCTACACCTTC
>TRBJ2-7|TRBV5-1|TRBD1|-
CASSFRDRVSEQYF
TGCGCCAGCAGCTTCCGGGACAGGGTAAGCGAGCAGTACTTC
>TRBJ2-3|TRBV7-2|TRBD2|once
CASRPTSGGAGDTQYF
TGTGCCAGCAGGCCTACTAGCGGGGGGGCCGGGGATACGCAGTATTTT
>TRBJ2-3|TRBV5-6|TRBD1|-
CASSRRTGRIYTDTQYF
TGTGCCAGCAGCAGGCGGACAGGGAGGATTTACACAGATACGCAGTATTTT
>TRBJ1-5|TRBV2|-|once
CASGGRGSGNQPQHF
TGTGCCAGCGGAGGAAGGGGGTCGGGCAATCAGCCCCAGCATTTT
>TRBJ2-1|TRBV12-5|-|-
CASGVRASSYNEQFF
TGTGCTAGTGGGGTGCGGGCGAGCTCCTACAATGAGCAGTTCTTC
>TRBJ1-2|TRBV6-5|-|few
CASSYSDSLPGYTF
TGTGCCAGCAGTTACTCGGACAGCTTGCCCGGCTACACCTTC
>TRBJ2-7|TRBV7-9|-|-
CASSGGTVNNEQYF
TGTGCCAGCAGCGGCGGGACAGTAAACAACGAGCAGTACTTC
>TRBJ1-2|TRBV2|TRBD1|-
CASAYRGDYGYTF
TGTGCCAGCGCATACAGGGGCGACTATGGCTACACCTTC
>TRBJ1-1|TRBV9|-|-
CASSVGGGSNTEAFF
TGTGCCAGCAGCGTAGGGGGGGGGTCGAACACTGAAGCTTTCTTT
>TRBJ1-6|TRBV9|-|-
CASSVDRGSRSSPLHF
TGTGCCAGCAGCGTAGACCGGGGGTCTCGGAGTTCACCCCTCCACTTT
>TRBJ2-7|TRBV10-3|TRBD2|-
CAIGGALVGRGDGQYF
TGTGCCATCGGCGGGGCGCTGGTCGGGCGGGGGGACGGGCAGTACTTC
>TRBJ1-5|TRBV19|TRBD1|-
CASSIRGQGTGQPQHF
TGTGCCAGTAGTATACGGGGACAGGGCACAGGGCAGCCCCAGCATTTT
>TRBJ1-2|TRBV5-5|-|-
CASSPSWGRDYGYTF
TGTGCCAGCAGCCCAAGCTGGGGGCGGGACTATGGCTACACCTTC
>TRBJ1-2|TRBV7-3|-|-
CASSPTGGPRGYTF
TGTGCCAGCAGCCCAACCGGGGGACCCCGTGGCTACACCTTC